These 22 T cell receptor beta chains originate from one sample sequenced in a study of beta chain features in type 1 diabetes. The authors reverse transcribed all of the isolated RNA, so sequencing captured expressed TCRB transcripts. Repertoires were generated with immunoSEQ multiplex PCR, while TCRdb's copy carries only in-frame clones and drops some. Of about 650,000 clones listed, roughly 12% are singletons. General study points: People with Type 1 diabetes carried modestly yet significantly shorter TCRB CDR3s in all four CD4+ subsets.

Which antigens these TCRs recognize remains unknown. Source material: naive CD4+ T cells from blood. The source is a man between 25 and 39 years old with type 1 diabetes.

CDR3 DNA sequence: TGTGCCAGCACCGGAGCAGCACCCGCGCCAATTTCGAAGCAGTACTTC. Amino acid sequence: CASTGAAPAPISKQYF. This rearrangement joins TRBV28 to TRBJ2-7; no firm D call. The germline V gene has CDR1 MDHEN and CDR2 SYDVKM. The CDR3 extends over 16 amino acids. The ends were cut back, 7 bases at V and 8 bases at J, with 27 bases in the middle.

This clone showed up just a few times. The chain combines TRBV7-2 with TRBJ2-7; 9 bases align to TRBD1. CDR3 length: 15 residues. Germline V lookup: CDR1 SGHTA, CDR2 FQGNSA. After removal of 0 bases from V and 7 bases from J, the junction contained 7 bases not matched to a gene. CDR3 sequence (DNA): TGTGCCAGCAGCTTAGCCGGGACAGGGCCTAAAGAGCAGTACTTC. This encodes CASSLAGTGPKEQYF. The whole variable domain, remainder taken from reference TRBV7-2 and TRBJ2-7, is GAGVSQSPSNKVTEKGKDVELRCDPISGHTALYWYRQSLGQGLEFLIYFQGNSAPDKSGLPSDRFSAERTGGSVSTLTIQRTQQEDSAVYLCASSLAGTGPKEQYFGPGTRLTVT.

This clone occurred a few times. The rearrangement uses TRBV9 and TRBJ1-4; D gene ambiguous. V shed 4 bases and J shed 0 bases, with 10 bases lying between them. Germline CDR1 SGDLS, CDR2 YYNGEE. This CDR3 contains 15 residues. The CDR3 DNA reads as TGTGCCAGCAGCCCCACGGGGACAACTAATGAAAAACTGTTTTTT. Encoded protein: CASSPTGTTNEKLFF.

The CDR3 sequence: CASNSRGRYNEQFF. The CDR3 nucleotides are TGTGCCAGTAATAGCAGGGGCCGTTACAATGAGCAGTTCTTC. J is TRBJ2-1 and V is TRBV19, with D possibly being TRBD1 (6 bases). The germline CDR1 and CDR2 sequences are LNHDA and SQIVND (reference sequence). The CDR3 contains 14 residues. Trimming stripped 7 bases from V and 4 bases from J, with 14 bases between. Full variable domain (remainder filled in from reference TRBV19 and TRBJ2-1): DGGITQSPKYLFRKEGQNVTLSCEQNLNHDAMYWYRQDPGQGLRLIYYSQIVNDFQKGDIAEGYSVSREKKESFPLTVTSAQKNPTAFYLCASNSRGRYNEQFFGPGTRLTVL.

This clone turned up a few times. Other DNA sequences from this sample encode an identical CDR3 as well. V gene TRBV11-3 combines with J gene TRBJ1-1; no definite D call. The CDR3 runs 12 residues. The V gene lost 2 bases and the J gene lost 5 bases, with 6 bases spanning the gap. Germline V lookup: CDR1 SGHNT, CDR2 YENEEA. The CDR3 spells CASSLRGTEAFF. The CDR3 bases are TGTGCCAGCAGCTTAAGAGGAACTGAAGCTTTCTTT.

J is TRBJ2-4 and V is TRBV2; 10 nucleotides agree with TRBD2. Germline values: CDR1 SNHLY, CDR2 FYNNEI. With V trimmed by 7 bases and J by 7 bases, 10 bases remained unmatched. This CDR3 is built from 15 residues. The CDR3 region has the DNA TGTGCCAGCATTCCCGGGACTAGCGTTACGAACATTCAGTACTTC. This gives the protein CASIPGTSVTNIQYF.

This chain links TRBV7-9 with TRBJ2-4; 8 bases line up with TRBD1. Germline V CDR1 and CDR2: SEHNR, FQNEAQ (reference sequence). The V segment lost 4 bases and the J segment 8 bases; nucleotides outside the gene matches: 7. This CDR3 spans 14 amino acids. This CDR3 is CASSSTSQGDIQYF. CDR3 nucleotide sequence: TGTGCCAGCAGCTCCACATCACAGGGGGACATTCAGTACTTC. The full variable domain, its missing parts supplied by reference TRBV7-9 and TRBJ2-4, is DTGVSQNPRHKITKRGQNVTFRCDPISEHNRLYWYRQTLGQGPEFLTYFQNEAQLEKSRLLSDRFSAERPKGSFSTLEIQRTEQGDSAMYLCASSSTSQGDIQYFGAGTRLSVL.

The chain joins TRBV5-1 to TRBJ2-4; 8 nucleotides line up with TRBD1. Germline trimming cut 3 bases from V and 2 bases from J; bases unmatched to any gene: 10. This CDR3 is built from 17 residues. The V gene's germline CDR1 is SGHRS and CDR2 YFSETQ. CDR3 sequence: CASSSRAGGDSKNIQYF. The DNA of the CDR3 is TGCGCCAGCAGCTCTAGAGCAGGGGGCGATTCCAAAAACATTCAGTACTTC.

The chain carries TRBV7-9 and TRBJ1-1; D possibly corresponds to TRBD1 (5 bases). V lost 8 bases and J 6 bases, leaving 13 bases between the germline ends. The germline gives CDR1 SEHNR, CDR2 FQNEAQ (reference sequence). The CDR3 is made up of 12 amino acids. CDR3 residues: CASFRVQAEAFF. CDR3 nucleotide sequence: TGTGCCAGCTTCAGGGTTCAGGCTGAAGCTTTCTTT. The full variable domain, in which reference TRBV7-9 and TRBJ1-1 provide the parts outside the CDR3, is DTGVSQNPRHKITKRGQNVTFRCDPISEHNRLYWYRQTLGQGPEFLTYFQNEAQLEKSRLLSDRFSAERPKGSFSTLEIQRTEQGDSAMYLCASFRVQAEAFFGQGTRLTVV.

Only a few counts were recorded for this clone. The chain recombines TRBV19 with TRBJ2-1; the D gene is possibly TRBD2 (6 bases). Germline CDR1 reads LNHDA; CDR2 reads SQIVND (reference sequence). The V end was cut by 6 bases, the J end by 4 bases, with 10 bases between. CDR3 length: 13 amino acids. CDR3 residues: CASSGTPYNEQFF. The CDR3 DNA is TGTGCCAGTAGCGGGACTCCTTACAATGAGCAGTTCTTC.

This clone was detected a few times. This rearrangement joins TRBV7-7 to TRBJ2-7, with 8 bases aligning to TRBD1. Per germline, CDR1 SSHAT and CDR2 FNYEAQ (reference sequence). Trimming took 0 bases from V and 4 from J; bases not matched to a gene: 5. This CDR3 region has 15 residues. CDR3 sequence: CASSLAQGAFYEQYF. DNA of the CDR3: TGTGCCAGCAGCTTAGCCCAGGGGGCCTTTTACGAGCAGTACTTC.

In its sample, this clone was seen a few times. This same CDR3 is encoded by further DNA sequences in the sample. The rearrangement uses TRBV5-1 and TRBJ2-5, with a weak D call TRBD2 (6 bases). V was trimmed by 0 bases and J by 0 bases, leaving 6 bases between them. This CDR3 has 14 residues. The germline V gene encodes CDR1 SGHRS and CDR2 YFSETQ. CDR3 sequence (DNA): TGCGCCAGCAGCTTGGGGACTAACCAAGAGACCCAGTACTTC. This encodes CASSLGTNQETQYF.

The rearrangement uses TRBV5-1 and TRBJ1-2; D not resolved. Trimming took 4 bases from V and 4 from J, leaving 8 bases between them. The CDR3 loop spans 12 amino acids. The germline V gene encodes CDR1 SGHRS and CDR2 YFSETQ. CDR3 in amino acids: CASSVDFYGYTF. The CDR3 region has the DNA TGCGCCAGCAGCGTGGACTTCTATGGCTACACCTTC.

V is TRBV4-3 and J is TRBJ1-3; no firm D call. The CDR3 loop spans 15 amino acids. Germline values: CDR1 LGHNA, CDR2 YSLEER. Trimming cost V 0 bases and J 2 bases, with 8 bases left between them. CDR3 amino acids: CASSQERQAGNTIYF. DNA for the CDR3: TGCGCCAGCAGCCAAGAAAGGCAGGCTGGAAACACCATATATTTT.

Only a few counts were recorded for this clone. V gene TRBV7-8 combines with J gene TRBJ2-5; D is uncertain. This CDR3 has 17 amino acids. Germline CDR1 reads SGHVS; CDR2 reads FQNEAQ. The V end lost 1 base, the J end lost 2 bases, and 17 bases lay between the germline ends. Here the CDR3 reads CASSLERFVRIQETQYF. The CDR3 nucleotides read TGTGCCAGCAGCTTAGAAAGGTTCGTGAGGATTCAAGAGACCCAGTACTTC.

This chain connects TRBV10-3 to TRBJ1-2; no reliable D call. Trimming removed 3 bases at V and 0 bases at J, with 8 bases between. Germline V gene lookup returns CDR1 ENHRY and CDR2 SYGVKD. The CDR3 contains 14 residues. Written as DNA, the CDR3 is TGTGCCATCAGTGAAGGCACTACTAACTATGGCTACACCTTC. Its translation is CAISEGTTNYGYTF.

The chain combines TRBV7-3 with TRBJ2-3; either TRBD1 or TRBD2 may fit D (6 bases each). The CDR3 length is 14 residues. Trimming took off 0 bases at V and 4 bases at J, with 8 bases between the two ends. Germline V gene data show CDR1 as SGHTA and CDR2 as FQGTGA. CDR3 sequence reads: CASSLTGGADTQYF. CDR3 sequence (DNA): TGTGCCAGCAGCTTAACGGGGGGCGCAGATACGCAGTATTTT.

The chain uses TRBV7-2 and TRBJ1-5, with D tentatively TRBD1 (5 bases). V dropped 5 bases and J dropped 6 bases, with 17 bases sitting between them. The CDR3 runs to 15 residues. Germline CDR1 and CDR2: SGHTA and FQGNSA. Here the CDR3 DNA reads TGTGCCAGCAGCGGATCCGGGACGGGCACTCAGCCCCAGCATTTT. It translates to CASSGSGTGTQPQHF.

The genes are TRBV2 and TRBJ1-2; TRBD1 matches at 10 bases. Per the germline V gene, CDR1 is SNHLY and CDR2 is FYNNEI. V lost 8 bases, J lost 4 bases, and 1 base stayed unmatched. The CDR3 loop spans 12 amino acids. In DNA form, the CDR3 reads TGTGCCAGCGGACAGGGGGTCTATGGCTACACCTTC. It yields the protein CASGQGVYGYTF.

In regard to this clone: Its ends do not fully match the called genes, so a read error is possible. The chain links TRBV19 to TRBJ1-1; no clear D gene. Per germline, CDR1 LNHDA and CDR2 SQIVND (reference sequence). CDR3 size: 15 residues. The CDR3, as DNA: TGTGCCAGTAGTTTCCGACAAGGCCTGAGTACTGAAGCTCTCTTT. It codes for CASSFRQGLSTEALF.

This clone was observed a handful of times. V gene TRBV27 combines with J gene TRBJ1-4; 7 bases are shared with TRBD1. The germline CDR1 and CDR2 sequences are MNHEY and SMNVEV (reference sequence). The V gene end was trimmed by 5 bases and the J gene end by 5 bases; junction bases not matched to a gene: 2. The CDR3 is 13 amino acids. The CDR3 sequence is CASSRTGNEKLFF. CDR3 nucleotide sequence: TGTGCCAGCAGTCGGACAGGAAATGAAAAACTGTTTTTT.

This clone was observed a handful of times. This rearrangement joins TRBV7-9 to TRBJ2-1; D may match TRBD1 or TRBD2 (6 bases each). Germline CDR1 is SEHNR and CDR2 is FQNEAQ (reference sequence). The CDR3 extends over 12 amino acids. The germline V and J ends were trimmed by 6 bases and 10 bases, with 13 bases remaining between them. CDR3 residues: CASSYSGGEQFF. CDR3 in DNA: TGTGCCAGCAGTTATTCCGGGGGCGAGCAGTTCTTC.